The 5 T cell receptor beta chains below were found in one sample sequenced in a study of OX40 agonist ivuxolimab in advanced cancers. The method was immunoSEQ multiplex PCR; TCRdb's version includes in-frame clones alone and lacks a portion of them. The profile shows some 12,000 clones, approximately 80% of them singletons. Sequences were derived from CD4+ or CD8+ T cells sorted from blood, sampled in a trial of the OX40 agonist ivuxolimab. These receptors were collected from an adult with an advanced solid tumor such as melanoma, head and neck, liver or kidney cancer.

In regard to this clone: A junction boundary mismatches the germline segment, possibly from a read error. The chain combines TRBV4-1 with TRBJ2-2; TRBD2 might be the D (6 bases). Germline lookup yields CDR1 MGHRA and CDR2 YSYEKL. The CDR3 sequence is 16 residues long. The CDR3 DNA sequence: TGCGCCAGCAGCCCCCAAGGGCGGGATGAACACCGGGGAGCTGTTTTT. Its protein is CASSPQGRDEHRGAVF.

CDR3 sequence reads: CASSQDDFSRGSGYTF. The CDR3 nucleotides are TGCGCCAGCAGCCAAGATGATTTCAGTAGGGGTTCTGGCTACACCTTC. The rearrangement uses TRBV4-1 and TRBJ1-2; D is possibly TRBD1 (5 bases). Deletions cut 0 bases from V and 7 bases from J, with 18 bases between. This CDR3 comprises 16 residues. Germline assignment: CDR1 MGHRA and CDR2 YSYEKL.

The rearrangement joins TRBV6-5 to TRBJ1-4, with D possibly matching TRBD1 (5 bases). With 4 bases removed from V and 8 bases from J, the gap between germline ends came to 14 bases. The CDR3 has 14 amino acids. Germline CDR1 is MNHEY and CDR2 is SVGAGI. In nucleotides, the CDR3 is TGTGCCAGCAGTTCCGACAGCGAGGGGGAAAAACTGTTTTTT. This translates into CASSSDSEGEKLFF.

The chain employs TRBV7-9 and TRBJ1-3, with unresolved D. Looked up from germline, CDR1 is SEHNR and CDR2 is FQNEAQ (reference sequence). V gave up 6 bases and J gave up 0 bases, with 15 bases separating them. The CDR3 contains 16 residues. CDR3 residues: CASSSFSVLSGNTIYF. The CDR3 nucleotides read TGTGCCAGCAGTTCCTTTTCGGTTCTCTCTGGAAACACCATATATTTT.

The V gene is TRBV7-6, the J gene TRBJ1-4; D ambiguous. Deletions cut 3 bases from V and 0 bases from J, with 5 bases between. CDR3 length: 14 amino acids. CDR1 SGHVS and CDR2 FNYEAQ come from the germline V gene. The chain's CDR3 is CASSFGATNEKLFF. In nucleotides, the CDR3 is TGTGCCAGCAGCTTCGGCGCAACTAATGAAAAACTGTTTTTT.